The clone carrying this TCR beta chain has ten or more counts. The data were obtained in a study of T cells in Graves' hyperthyroidism and ophthalmopathy. Not enrolled were patients with uncontrolled infection, other autoimmune disease, pregnancy or lactation. Authors of the study amplified TCR beta CDR3 regions from RNA transcripts. HTBI primers drove first-round RT-PCR of the TCR CDR3. TCRdb re-derived calls from the multiplex PCR reads in MiXCR, one entry per CDR3 protein. The repertoire includes approximately 430,000 distinct CDR3 sequences, around 15% of them detected once, and 13% sits in the top ten. The CDR3 spans 15 residues. V gave up 5 bases and J gave up 7 bases; unmatched junction bases: 12. The germline V gene has CDR1 GTSNPN and CDR2 SVGIG (reference sequence).

The TCR was taken from a young man with Graves' ophthalmopathy. The sample was blood. The chain links TRBV30 to TRBJ2-2, with 8 positions matching TRBD1. CDR3 sequence: CAWALASTGGGELFF. DNA for the CDR3: TGTGCCTGGGCTCTAGCGTCCACAGGGGGCGGGGAGCTGTTTTTT.